A single sample is the source of the 8 T cell receptor beta chains below, sequenced in a study of cytomegalovirus exposure and HLA in healthy donors. Primers for the PCR totalled 60 Vbeta and 13 Jbeta. Here immunoSEQ multiplex PCR was the method, and the copy in TCRdb shows in-frame clones only, minus some. This sample lists about 100,000 clones; its ten largest clones have about 5.5%. Input material: PBMCs. These receptors were collected from a girl under 18 in good health and CMV-seropositive.

The chain joins TRBV6-1 to TRBJ2-1, with 8 bases lining up with TRBD2. This CDR3 is built from 14 residues. In germline, CDR1 is MNHNS, CDR2 SASEGT. After removal of 8 bases from V and 6 bases from J, the junction contained 9 bases not matched to a gene. Written as DNA, the CDR3 is TGTGCCAGCTCCCCCCTAGCGGGCACCAATGAGCAGTTCTTC. This codes for CASSPLAGTNEQFF.

The V gene is TRBV4-1, the J gene TRBJ2-5; possibly TRBD2 for D (6 bases). Trimming took 4 bases from V and 2 from J, leaving 17 bases between them. The CDR3 consists of 16 residues. The V gene's germline CDR1 is MGHRA and CDR2 YSYEKL. As DNA, the CDR3 is TGCGCCAGCAGCCTCACCCCGGGCGGGGTACAAGAGACCCAGTACTTC. Its protein is CASSLTPGGVQETQYF.

The chain joins TRBV2 to TRBJ1-2; D call uncertain. This CDR3 is built from 15 residues. The germline CDR1 and CDR2 sequences are SNHLY and FYNNEI. Trimming shortened V by 2 bases and J by 5 bases, and 15 bases separated the two germline ends. For the CDR3, the DNA is TGTGCCAGCAGTGAATCCGGCCAGGCTGGTTATGGCTACACCTTC. Translating it yields CASSESGQAGYGYTF.

The V call is TRBV11-1, the J call TRBJ2-3; D gene unclear. Trimming left V 5 bases short and J 1 base short, with 16 bases between. CDR1 and CDR2 (germline): SGHAT, FQDESV (reference sequence). This CDR3 comprises 16 residues. DNA for the CDR3: TGTGCCAGCAGCCCCACGCGCGGTAGTCGCACAGATACGCAGTATTTT. Encoded protein: CASSPTRGSRTDTQYF.

The rearrangement links TRBV15 to TRBJ2-3; 14 bases map to TRBD2. Losses at the gene ends were 2 bases for V and 7 bases for J; bases not matched to a gene: 8. The germline CDR1 and CDR2 sequences are LNHNV and YYDKDF (reference sequence). This CDR3 spans 17 amino acids. CDR3: CATSRSKTSGGEYTQYF. The CDR3 nucleotides read TGTGCCACCAGCAGATCGAAGACTAGCGGGGGGGAATATACGCAGTATTTT.

The CDR3 DNA reads TGTGCCAGCAGTCCCCAGGGCGGGGGACCCCCTTCCTACGAGCAGTACGTC. Its translation is CASSPQGGGPPSYEQYV. The chain carries TRBV28 and TRBJ2-7, with 7 bases identical to TRBD2. Germline lookup yields CDR1 MDHEN and CDR2 SYDVKM. With V trimmed by 5 bases and J by 1 base, 14 bases remained unmatched. This CDR3 region has 17 residues.

The CDR3 nucleotides read TGCGCCAGCAGGCTCGGACAGGGGGTTTCGGATACGCAGTATTTT. Translating it yields CASRLGQGVSDTQYF. The chain combines TRBV5-1 with TRBJ2-3, with 10 bases matching TRBD1. CDR1 and CDR2 (germline): SGHRS, YFSETQ. Trimming cost V 5 bases and J 6 bases; bases outside gene matches: 9. CDR3 length equals 15 residues.

V is TRBV27 and J is TRBJ1-4; a possible D gene is TRBD1 (5 bases). V was pared by 8 bases and J by 4 bases, with 14 bases between. The CDR3 loop spans 14 amino acids. The germline V gene has CDR1 MNHEY and CDR2 SMNVEV (reference sequence). This CDR3 is CASGPGVGNEKLFF. The CDR3 nucleotides read TGTGCCAGCGGCCCGGGGGTCGGTAATGAAAAACTGTTTTTT.